This T cell receptor (beta chain) was sequenced for a study of blood T cell repertoires in COVID-19. Overall study context: Acute-phase and convalescent COVID-19 samples originated in the United States, Italy and Spain. From T cells, B-cell-depleted T cells, or PBMCs came the material, which was cDNA or gDNA.

CDR1 MNHEY and CDR2 SVGAGI come from the germline V gene. Trimming removed 6 bases from V and 6 bases from J, with 15 bases in between. The CDR3 covers 13 residues. In the authors' workflow: Scientists estimated how many nucleated cells there were by amplifying reference gene primers. The assay was immunoSEQ multiplex PCR, and TCRdb's table has in-frame clones only and misses some. The DNA gave D and trimming, while V, J and clone size come from that table. The sample has 75,000 to 85,000 clones; 82% are singletons. The sequence came from a human donor in a cohort sampled during active COVID-19. This chain links TRBV6-5 with TRBJ2-7, with D perhaps TRBD2 (5 bases). The sequencing input was peripheral blood. CDR3 loop: CASRRGLISEQYF. The CDR3, as DNA: TGTGCCAGCAGGCGCGGACTGATTAGCGAGCAGTACTTC.